This T cell receptor (beta chain) was sequenced for a study of cytomegalovirus exposure and HLA in healthy donors. This CDR3 has 13 amino acids. V lost 0 bases and J lost 8; bases outside the gene matches: 2. Germline V gene data show CDR1 as SGHTS and CDR2 as YDEGEE. Findings of the study overall: Researchers counted around 160 TCR beta chains as cytomegalovirus-associated. In vitro work confirmed that a few CMV-associated chains recognize CMV antigens.

The PCR contained 60 Vbeta and 13 Jbeta primers. The protocol was immunoSEQ multiplex PCR, while the TCRdb copy is restricted to in-frame clones and leaves out a portion. The sample shows 150,000 to 200,000 clones, over 70% of them seen only once. This clone was observed a few times. Its antigen is as yet unknown. The receptor was isolated from a man aged 50 to 60 in good health and CMV-seronegative. Input material: PBMCs. The rearrangement joins TRBV5-8 to TRBJ2-1, with 7 nucleotides matching TRBD1. The CDR3 region is CASSLGQGDEQFF. The CDR3, as DNA: TGTGCCAGCAGCTTGGGACAGGGAGATGAGCAGTTCTTC.